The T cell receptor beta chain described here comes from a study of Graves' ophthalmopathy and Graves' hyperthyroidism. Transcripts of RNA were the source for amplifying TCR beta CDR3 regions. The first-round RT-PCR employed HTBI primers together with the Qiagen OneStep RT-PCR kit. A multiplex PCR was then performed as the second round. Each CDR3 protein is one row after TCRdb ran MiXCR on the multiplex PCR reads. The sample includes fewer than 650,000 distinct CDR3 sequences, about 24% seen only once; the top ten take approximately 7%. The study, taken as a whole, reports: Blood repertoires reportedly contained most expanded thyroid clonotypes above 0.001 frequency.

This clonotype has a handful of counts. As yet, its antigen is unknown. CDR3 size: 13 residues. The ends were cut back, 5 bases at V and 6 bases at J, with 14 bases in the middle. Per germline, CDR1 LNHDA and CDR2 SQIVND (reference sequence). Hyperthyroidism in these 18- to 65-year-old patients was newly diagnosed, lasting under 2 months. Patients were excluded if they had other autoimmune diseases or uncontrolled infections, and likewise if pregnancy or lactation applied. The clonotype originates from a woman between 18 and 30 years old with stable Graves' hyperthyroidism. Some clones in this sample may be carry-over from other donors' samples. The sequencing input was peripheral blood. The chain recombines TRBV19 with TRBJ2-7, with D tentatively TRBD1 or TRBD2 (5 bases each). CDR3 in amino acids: CASSFPGAGEQYF. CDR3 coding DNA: TGTGCCAGTAGTTTCCCCGGGGCCGGCGAGCAGTACTTC.